These T cell receptor beta chains were read from a single sample in a study of T cell responses to AZD1222 COVID-19 vaccine. Profiled with immunoSEQ multiplex PCR; TCRdb holds only in-frame clones, not every one. This table holds under 95,000 clones, 85% to 90% found once. The sample in question was peripheral blood, obtained on day 0 of AZD1222 vaccination. The receptors were gathered from an adult in good health. The conserved cysteine and the conserved F or W are not part of the CDR3 here.

J gene: TRBJ1-6; V gene: TRBV7-9; CDR3 protein: ASSSQQGHSPLH
J gene: TRBJ2-2; V gene: TRBV6-5; CDR3 protein: ASSYGTTGELF
J gene: TRBJ2-4; V gene: TRBV19; CDR3 protein: ASSIRQGSGTKNIQY
J gene: TRBJ2-2; V gene: TRBV6-5; CDR3 protein: ASSYARDRVTGELF
J gene: TRBJ1-5; V gene: TRBV6-5; CDR3 protein: ASNAGTADDQPQH
J gene: TRBJ1-2; V gene: TRBV5-5; CDR3 protein: ASSLGWGTGYNYGYT
J gene: TRBJ2-7; V gene: TRBV7-2; CDR3 protein: ASSPLGREQY
J gene: TRBJ2-2; V gene: TRBV7-7; CDR3 protein: ASSYNTGELF
J gene: TRBJ2-7; V gene: TRBV28; CDR3 protein: ASRSGTDLYEQY
J gene: TRBJ1-1; V gene: TRBV18; CDR3 protein: ASSLQENTEAF
J gene: TRBJ2-7; V gene: TRBV6-5; CDR3 protein: ASSYSRDPSYEQY
J gene: TRBJ2-7; V gene: TRBV6-5; CDR3 protein: ASSYSGQPPSEQY
J gene: TRBJ2-5; V gene: TRBV6-2/TRBV6-3; CDR3 protein: ASSNPDLTQY
J gene: TRBJ1-3; V gene: TRBV5-1; CDR3 protein: ASSSQETSGNTIY
J gene: TRBJ1-3; V gene: TRBV29-1; CDR3 protein: SAGGQAVGNTIY
J gene: TRBJ1-4; V gene: TRBV18; CDR3 protein: ASSPRGDEKLF
J gene: TRBJ2-5; V gene: TRBV7-9; CDR3 protein: ASSLGTAKTQY
J gene: TRBJ1-1; V gene: TRBV7-2; CDR3 protein: ASSLVGTGGLEAF
J gene: TRBJ1-5; V gene: TRBV3-1/TRBV3-2; CDR3 protein: ASSQDSGTTNQPQH
J gene: TRBJ2-3; V gene: TRBV10-1; CDR3 protein: ASSAPGLSSMDTQY
J gene: TRBJ1-6; V gene: TRBV19; CDR3 protein: ASSIAGDGSYNSPLH
J gene: TRBJ2-5; V gene: TRBV7-2; CDR3 protein: ASSLTGYETQY
J gene: TRBJ1-1; V gene: TRBV3-1/TRBV3-2; CDR3 protein: ASSQVRDRGTEAF
J gene: TRBJ1-2; V gene: TRBV3-1/TRBV3-2; CDR3 protein: ASSQGGFEYGYT
J gene: TRBJ2-3; V gene: TRBV5-1; CDR3 protein: ASSLDSDTDTQY
J gene: TRBJ1-1; V gene: TRBV5-5; CDR3 protein: ASSLGQVNTEAF
J gene: TRBJ2-3; V gene: TRBV3-1/TRBV3-2; CDR3 protein: ASSQDNGGGADTQY
J gene: TRBJ2-3; V gene: TRBV20-1; CDR3 protein: RQGNTDTQY
J gene: TRBJ1-5; V gene: TRBV6-4; CDR3 protein: ASSLESNQPQH
J gene: TRBJ1-5; V gene: TRBV27; CDR3 protein: ASSWGSNQPQH
J gene: TRBJ2-7; V gene: TRBV6-2/TRBV6-3; CDR3 protein: ASSWAGAYEQY
J gene: TRBJ1-4; V gene: TRBV30; CDR3 protein: AWSAGATNEKLF
J gene: TRBJ2-7; V gene: TRBV5-6; CDR3 protein: ASSSGGSYEQY
J gene: TRBJ1-4; V gene: TRBV7-2; CDR3 protein: ASSLHYLGSNEKLF
J gene: TRBJ2-5; V gene: TRBV7-9; CDR3 protein: ASSFSAASGGQKTQY
J gene: TRBJ2-5; V gene: TRBV14; CDR3 protein: ASSPFSSGDGRETQY
J gene: TRBJ1-4; V gene: TRBV7-2; CDR3 protein: ASSLAGDNEKLF
J gene: TRBJ1-1; V gene: TRBV7-2; CDR3 protein: ASSAGDRKNTEAF
J gene: TRBJ2-2; V gene: TRBV2; CDR3 protein: ASSYRVRTGELF
J gene: TRBJ2-7; V gene: TRBV5-1; CDR3 protein: ASSLPGTIYEQY
J gene: TRBJ2-7; V gene: TRBV11-1; CDR3 protein: ASSFERGRYEQY
J gene: TRBJ1-3; V gene: TRBV6-5; CDR3 protein: ASSYSGGVPGNTIY
J gene: TRBJ2-2; V gene: TRBV2; CDR3 protein: ASSGRGESGELF
J gene: TRBJ1-5; V gene: TRBV5-6; CDR3 protein: ASSFGGRQFSNQPQH
J gene: TRBJ1-3; V gene: TRBV30; CDR3 protein: AWAGEWNSGNTIY
J gene: TRBJ2-5; V gene: TRBV7-3; CDR3 protein: ASSRDRQETQY
J gene: TRBJ2-3; V gene: TRBV6-2/TRBV6-3; CDR3 protein: ASSYGGPEDTQY
J gene: TRBJ1-6; V gene: TRBV19; CDR3 protein: ASMGDGGSPLH
J gene: TRBJ2-1; V gene: TRBV9; CDR3 protein: ASSASSGGAPYNEQF
J gene: TRBJ1-4; V gene: TRBV5-4; CDR3 protein: ASSLKGTASEKLF
J gene: TRBJ2-5; V gene: TRBV3-1/TRBV3-2; CDR3 protein: ASSQEGGRETQY
J gene: TRBJ2-1; V gene: TRBV11-2; CDR3 protein: ASSGGDSYNEQF
J gene: TRBJ1-6; V gene: TRBV21-1; CDR3 protein: ASSKKGGRDSPLH
J gene: TRBJ1-6; V gene: TRBV29-1; CDR3 protein: SVGDREDSPLH
J gene: TRBJ2-7; V gene: TRBV20-1; CDR3 protein: SASLSGGSSYEQY
J gene: TRBJ2-3; V gene: TRBV7-7; CDR3 protein: ASSPTGAVTDTQY
J gene: TRBJ2-5; V gene: TRBV7-9; CDR3 protein: ASSLQGGQETQY
J gene: TRBJ2-2; V gene: TRBV7-3; CDR3 protein: ASRVGTSGVTGELF
J gene: TRBJ2-3; V gene: TRBV11-1; CDR3 protein: ASSDRTGKTDTQY